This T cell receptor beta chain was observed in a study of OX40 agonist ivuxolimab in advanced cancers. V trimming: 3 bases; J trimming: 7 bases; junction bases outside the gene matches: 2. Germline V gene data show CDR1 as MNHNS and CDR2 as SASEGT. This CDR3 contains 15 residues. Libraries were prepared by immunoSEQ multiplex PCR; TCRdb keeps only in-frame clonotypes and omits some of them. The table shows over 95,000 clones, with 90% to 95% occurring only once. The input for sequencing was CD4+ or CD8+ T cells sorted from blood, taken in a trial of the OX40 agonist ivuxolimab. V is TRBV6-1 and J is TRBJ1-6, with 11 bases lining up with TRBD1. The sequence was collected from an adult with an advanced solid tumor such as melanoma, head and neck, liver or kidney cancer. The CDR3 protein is CASSDRTGGNSPLHF. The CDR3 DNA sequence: TGTGCCAGCAGTGATAGGACAGGGGGCAATTCACCCCTCCACTTT.